Listed below are T cell receptor beta chains from one sample, sequenced in a study of T cell responses to AZD1222 COVID-19 vaccine. The data were produced by immunoSEQ multiplex PCR, yet TCRdb's version contains in-frame clones alone and is incomplete. This table has approximately 150,000 clones, 87% appearing once. The starting material was peripheral blood, obtained on day 0 of AZD1222 vaccination. The receptor set was obtained from an adult in good health. Each CDR3 is given with its conserved first and last residue. D genes are given only for firm matches. Clone size is not always given. Where it is, it says once, few, many or a class for expanded clones.

V,size,J,length,D,CDR3,DNA
TRBV19,.,TRBJ2-6,15,.,CASSMEGSGANVLTF,TGTGCCAGTAGTATGGAAGGTTCCGGGGCCAACGTCCTGACTTTC
TRBV15,.,TRBJ2-5,13,.,CATSRDLGETQYF,TGTGCCACCAGCAGAGATTTAGGCGAGACCCAGTACTTC
TRBV4-2,few,TRBJ2-7,14,TRBD1,CASSETGTGYEQYF,TGTGCCAGCAGCGAGACCGGGACAGGCTACGAGCAGTACTTC
TRBV28,.,TRBJ2-1,17,TRBD1,CASSTPLYGDSKDEQFF,TGTGCCAGCAGTACACCGCTTTACGGGGACAGCAAGGATGAGCAGTTCTTC
TRBV28,.,TRBJ1-5,18,.,CASSLIGGLDTSNQPQHF,TGTGCCAGCAGTTTGATCGGGGGCTTGGATACGAGCAATCAGCCCCAGCATTTT
TRBV7-9,.,TRBJ1-5,12,.,CASSLPNQPQHF,TGTGCCAGCAGCCTCCCCAATCAGCCCCAGCATTTT
TRBV19,.,TRBJ1-2,12,TRBD1,CARDRQDYGYTF,TGTGCCAGGGACAGGCAAGACTATGGCTACACCTTC
TRBV4-1,.,TRBJ2-1,13,TRBD1,CASSQGQGVEQFF,TGCGCCAGCAGCCAAGGACAGGGGGTGGAGCAGTTCTTC
TRBV9,.,TRBJ1-1,15,.,CASSPPQGVGTEAFF,TGTGCCAGCAGCCCCCCCCAGGGAGTAGGAACTGAAGCTTTCTTT
TRBV27,.,TRBJ2-2,15,.,CASSLIRQGVGELFF,TGTGCCAGCAGTTTAATTCGGCAGGGAGTCGGGGAGCTGTTTTTT
TRBV18,.,TRBJ2-2,15,TRBD1,CASSRQGGNTGELFF,TGTGCCAGCTCACGACAGGGCGGAAACACCGGGGAGCTGTTTTTT
TRBV15,.,TRBJ2-7,14,TRBD1,CATRRDRGPYEQYF,TGTGCCACCAGACGAGACAGGGGTCCCTACGAGCAGTACTTC
TRBV19,.,TRBJ2-1,13,.,CASSMTSQSEQFF,TGTGCCAGTAGTATGACCTCGCAGAGTGAGCAGTTCTTC
TRBV5-5,.,TRBJ2-1,16,.,CASSLFQGSSYNEQFF,TGTGCCAGCAGCTTGTTTCAGGGGAGCTCCTACAATGAGCAGTTCTTC
TRBV4-1,.,TRBJ2-3,20,TRBD2,CASSQPGLAGLVDSTDTQYF,TGCGCCAGCAGCCAACCCGGACTAGCGGGGTTGGTGGACAGCACAGATACGCAGTATTTT
TRBV14,.,TRBJ2-5,15,.,CASSQDRGYQETQYF,TGTGCCAGCAGCCAAGATCGGGGGTACCAAGAGACCCAGTACTTC
TRBV6-5,few,TRBJ1-1,13,.,CASSFQLNTEAFF,TGTGCCAGCAGTTTTCAGTTGAACACTGAAGCTTTCTTT
TRBV6-5,.,TRBJ1-5,15,TRBD1,CASSPLGQGHQPQHF,TGTGCCAGCAGTCCGTTGGGACAGGGGCATCAGCCCCAGCATTTT
TRBV28,.,TRBJ1-5,15,TRBD1,CASSLQKQGKQPQHF,TGTGCCAGCAGTTTGCAAAAACAGGGGAAGCAGCCCCAGCATTTT
TRBV5-4,.,TRBJ2-1,16,TRBD2,CASSTPREGPNNEQFF,TGTGCCAGCAGCACCCCCCGGGAGGGGCCTAACAATGAGCAGTTCTTC
TRBV27,.,TRBJ1-4,16,.,CASSSLTGTRNEKLFF,TGTGCCAGCAGTTCATTAACCGGGACACGTAATGAAAAACTGTTTTTT
TRBV27,.,TRBJ2-7,15,.,CASSLRAELNYEQYF,TGTGCCAGCAGTTTACGGGCAGAGCTAAACTACGAGCAGTACTTC
TRBV7-6,.,TRBJ1-3,15,TRBD1,CASSLGQGSGNTIYF,TGTGCCAGCAGCTTAGGACAGGGCTCTGGAAACACCATATATTTT
TRBV4-1,.,TRBJ1-3,15,.,CASSQGRVSGNTIYF,TGCGCCAGCAGCCAAGGGAGGGTCTCTGGAAACACCATATATTTT
TRBV18,few,TRBJ1-1,14,.,CASSPVGKNTEAFF,TGTGCCAGCTCACCTGTCGGGAAAAACACTGAAGCTTTCTTT
TRBV6-5,.,TRBJ1-2,14,.,CASRPGTSYYGYTF,TGTGCCAGCAGACCAGGCACCTCTTATTATGGCTACACCTTC
TRBV7-2,few,TRBJ2-5,14,.,CASSLVRVQETQYF,TGTGCCAGCAGCTTAGTCAGGGTCCAAGAGACCCAGTACTTC